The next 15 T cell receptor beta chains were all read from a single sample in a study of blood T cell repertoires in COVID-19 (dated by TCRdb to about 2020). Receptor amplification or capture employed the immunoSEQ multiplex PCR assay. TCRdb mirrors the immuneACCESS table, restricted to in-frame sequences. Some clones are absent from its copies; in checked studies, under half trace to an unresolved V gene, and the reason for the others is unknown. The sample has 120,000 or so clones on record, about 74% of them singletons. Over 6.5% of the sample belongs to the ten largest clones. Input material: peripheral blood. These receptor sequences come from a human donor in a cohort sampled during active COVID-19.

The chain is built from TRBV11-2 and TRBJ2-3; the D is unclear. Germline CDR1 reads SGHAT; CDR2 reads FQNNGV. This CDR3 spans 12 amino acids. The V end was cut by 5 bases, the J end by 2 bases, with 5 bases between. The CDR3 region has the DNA TGTGCCAGCAGCGAGAACACAGATACGCAGTATTTT. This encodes CASSENTDTQYF.

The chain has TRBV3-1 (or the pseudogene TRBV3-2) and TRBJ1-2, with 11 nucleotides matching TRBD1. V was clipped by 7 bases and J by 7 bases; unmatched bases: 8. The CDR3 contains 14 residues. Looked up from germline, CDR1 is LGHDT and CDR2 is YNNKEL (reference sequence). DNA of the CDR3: TGTGCCAGCACTCGGGGACAGGGGGAGGGTGGCTACACCTTC. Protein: CASTRGQGEGGYTF.

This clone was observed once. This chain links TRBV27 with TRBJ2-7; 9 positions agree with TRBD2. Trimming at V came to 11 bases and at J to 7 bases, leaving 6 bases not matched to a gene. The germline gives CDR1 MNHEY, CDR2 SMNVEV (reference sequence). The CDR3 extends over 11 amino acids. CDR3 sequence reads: CAARGGGEQYF. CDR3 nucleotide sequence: TGTGCCGCGCGGGGGGGAGGAGAGCAGTACTTC.

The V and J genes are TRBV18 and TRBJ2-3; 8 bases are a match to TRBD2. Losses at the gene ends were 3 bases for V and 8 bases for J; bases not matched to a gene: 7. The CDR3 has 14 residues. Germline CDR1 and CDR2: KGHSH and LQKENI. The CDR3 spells CASSPGTRPSTQYF. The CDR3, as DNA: TGTGCCAGCTCACCCGGGACTAGGCCTAGTACGCAGTATTTT.

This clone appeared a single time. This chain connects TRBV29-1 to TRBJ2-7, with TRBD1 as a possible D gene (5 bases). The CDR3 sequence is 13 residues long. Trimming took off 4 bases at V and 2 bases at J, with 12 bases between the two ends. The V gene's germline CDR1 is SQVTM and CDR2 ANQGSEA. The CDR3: CSVVKDTTYEQYF. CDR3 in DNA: TGCAGCGTTGTAAAGGACACTACCTACGAGCAGTACTTC.

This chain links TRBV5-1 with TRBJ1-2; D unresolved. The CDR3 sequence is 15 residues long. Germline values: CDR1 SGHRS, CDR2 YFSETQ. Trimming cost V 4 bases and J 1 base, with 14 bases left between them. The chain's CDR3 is CASSGGEVGNYGYTF. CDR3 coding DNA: TGCGCCAGCAGCGGTGGAGAAGTAGGTAACTATGGCTACACCTTC.

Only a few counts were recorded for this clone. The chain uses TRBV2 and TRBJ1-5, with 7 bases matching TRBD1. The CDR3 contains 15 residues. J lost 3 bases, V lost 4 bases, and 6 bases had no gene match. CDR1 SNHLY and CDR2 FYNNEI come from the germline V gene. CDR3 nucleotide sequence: TGTGCCAGCAGTGCAGGGGGGCAATTCAATCAGCCCCAGCATTTT. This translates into CASSAGGQFNQPQHF.

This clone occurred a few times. CDR3 amino acids: CASSEDDSSSYEQYF. The CDR3 DNA sequence: TGTGCCAGCAGTGAAGATGACAGTAGTAGTTACGAGCAGTACTTC. The chain links TRBV6-1 to TRBJ2-7, with D possibly matching TRBD1 (5 bases). CDR1 and CDR2 from the germline V gene are MNHNS and SASEGT. V was shortened by 1 base and J by 4 bases, with 14 bases between the two germline ends. The CDR3 sequence is 15 residues long.

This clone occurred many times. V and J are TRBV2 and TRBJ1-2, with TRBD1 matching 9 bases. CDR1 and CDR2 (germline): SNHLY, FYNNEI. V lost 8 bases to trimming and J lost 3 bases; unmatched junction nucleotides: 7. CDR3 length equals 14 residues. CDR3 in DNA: TGTGCCAGCGGCTCGGGACAGGGCGACTATGGCTACACCTTC. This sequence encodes CASGSGQGDYGYTF.

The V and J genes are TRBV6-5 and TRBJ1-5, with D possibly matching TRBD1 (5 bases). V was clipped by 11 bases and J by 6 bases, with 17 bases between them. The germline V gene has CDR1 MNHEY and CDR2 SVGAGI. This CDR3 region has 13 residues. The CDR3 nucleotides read TGTGCCTCGGGGGGGATCGGAGGTCAGCCCCAGCATTTT. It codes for CASGGIGGQPQHF.

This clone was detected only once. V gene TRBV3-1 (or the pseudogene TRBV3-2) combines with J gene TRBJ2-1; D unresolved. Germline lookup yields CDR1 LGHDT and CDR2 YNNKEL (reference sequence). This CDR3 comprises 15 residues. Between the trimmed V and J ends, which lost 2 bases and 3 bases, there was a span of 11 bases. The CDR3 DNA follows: TGTGCCAGCAGCCAACCCCGGTACGGCTACAATGAGCAGTTCTTC. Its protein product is CASSQPRYGYNEQFF.

The CDR3 spells CASSLNSPLHF. The CDR3 DNA is TGTGCCAGCAGTCTTAATTCACCCCTCCACTTT. The rearrangement joins TRBV11-2 to TRBJ1-6; D gene ambiguous. The CDR3 runs 11 residues. The V and J ends lost 6 bases and 6 bases respectively, with 3 bases between them. The germline V gene has CDR1 SGHAT and CDR2 FQNNGV.

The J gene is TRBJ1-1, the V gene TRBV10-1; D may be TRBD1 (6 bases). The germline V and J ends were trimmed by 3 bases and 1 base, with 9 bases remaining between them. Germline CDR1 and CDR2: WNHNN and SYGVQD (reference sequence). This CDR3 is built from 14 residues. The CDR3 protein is CASSEAGANTEAFF. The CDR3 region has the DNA TGCGCCAGCAGTGAAGCAGGGGCGAACACTGAAGCTTTCTTT.

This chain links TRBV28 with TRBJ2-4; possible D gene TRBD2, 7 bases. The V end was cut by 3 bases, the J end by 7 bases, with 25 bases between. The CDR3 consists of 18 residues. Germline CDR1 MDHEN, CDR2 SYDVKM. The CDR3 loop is CASSFPSPFGGRSNIQYF. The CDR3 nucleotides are TGTGCCAGCAGTTTTCCCAGTCCCTTCGGGGGGCGAAGTAACATTCAGTACTTC.

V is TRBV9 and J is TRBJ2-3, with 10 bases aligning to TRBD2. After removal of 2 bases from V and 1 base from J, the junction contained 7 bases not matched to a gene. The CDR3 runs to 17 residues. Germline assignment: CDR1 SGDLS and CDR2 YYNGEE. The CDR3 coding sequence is TGTGCCAGCAGCGTTTTACCCGGGACTAGCGGCACAGATACGCAGTATTTT. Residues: CASSVLPGTSGTDTQYF.